This T cell receptor (beta chain) derives from a study of T cell clonality in common variable immunodeficiency. Study results and caveats: CVID subjects shared fewer TCRbeta clones than healthy controls did.

Measured with immunoSEQ multiplex PCR; TCRdb has only the in-frame clones, and not every one. Altogether tens of thousands of clones were found in the sample, and no singletons occur. This clone was picked up many times. Its antigen is unidentified. The material sequenced was peripheral blood mononuclear cells. This receptor was identified in a person between 18 and 75 years old in good health.

CDR3 DNA (partial): TGTGCCAGCAGACCCCTGACAGGGAGCTCCTACGAG. Protein sequence: CASRPLTGSSYE. The whole CDR3 protein reads CASRPLTGSSYEQYF. This chain links TRBV7-8 with TRBJ2-7, with 7 positions matching TRBD1. The CDR3 end is not reached by the read, which stops 3 residues before it; the germline J gene fills it in. The J segment lost 0 bases and the V segment lost 6 bases, leaving 8 bases of the junction unmatched. The germline gives CDR1 SGHVS, CDR2 FQNEAQ. The CDR3 length is 15 residues.